This T cell receptor beta chain was identified during a study of cytomegalovirus exposure and HLA in healthy donors. Overall study: A prior study identified just under 120 million unique TCR beta sequences from about 200 million T cells.

The PCR ran on 60 Vbeta and 13 Jbeta primers. The protocol was immunoSEQ multiplex PCR, while the TCRdb copy is restricted to in-frame clones and leaves out a portion. The sample records roughly 150,000 clones, roughly four fifths being singletons. About this clone: What it binds is not known.

Study-wide points: A few of the chains that were CMV-associated were confirmed in vitro to be specific for CMV antigens. Later work found that TCR association rates differed between HLA loci; DRB1 had the most and HLA-C the fewest. Later analysis associated a missense DCLRE1C variant with TCR beta V- and J-gene trimming.

Germline V CDR1 and CDR2: SGHTA, FQGTGA. Unmatched junction bases numbered 3, after V lost 5 bases and J lost 6 bases. CDR3 length equals 13 residues. The chain carries TRBV7-3 and TRBJ1-1; 10 positions match TRBD1. This sequence originates from a woman aged 45 to 65 in good health and CMV-seropositive. Sequenced: PBMCs. This CDR3 is CASSTGQGPEAFF. In nucleotides, the CDR3 is TGTGCCAGCAGCACGGGACAGGGGCCTGAAGCTTTCTTT.